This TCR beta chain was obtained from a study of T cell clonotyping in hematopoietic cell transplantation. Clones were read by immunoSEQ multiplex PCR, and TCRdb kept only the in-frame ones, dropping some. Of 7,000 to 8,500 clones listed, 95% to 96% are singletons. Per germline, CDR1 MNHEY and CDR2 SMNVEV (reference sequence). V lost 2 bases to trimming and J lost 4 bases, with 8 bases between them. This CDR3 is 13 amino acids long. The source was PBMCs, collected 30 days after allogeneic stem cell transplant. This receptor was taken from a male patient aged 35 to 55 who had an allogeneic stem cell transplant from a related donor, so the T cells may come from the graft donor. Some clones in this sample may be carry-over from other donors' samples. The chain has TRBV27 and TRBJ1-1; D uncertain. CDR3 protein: CASSLGRTTEAFF. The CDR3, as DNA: TGTGCCAGCAGTTTAGGCAGGACCACTGAAGCTTTCTTT.